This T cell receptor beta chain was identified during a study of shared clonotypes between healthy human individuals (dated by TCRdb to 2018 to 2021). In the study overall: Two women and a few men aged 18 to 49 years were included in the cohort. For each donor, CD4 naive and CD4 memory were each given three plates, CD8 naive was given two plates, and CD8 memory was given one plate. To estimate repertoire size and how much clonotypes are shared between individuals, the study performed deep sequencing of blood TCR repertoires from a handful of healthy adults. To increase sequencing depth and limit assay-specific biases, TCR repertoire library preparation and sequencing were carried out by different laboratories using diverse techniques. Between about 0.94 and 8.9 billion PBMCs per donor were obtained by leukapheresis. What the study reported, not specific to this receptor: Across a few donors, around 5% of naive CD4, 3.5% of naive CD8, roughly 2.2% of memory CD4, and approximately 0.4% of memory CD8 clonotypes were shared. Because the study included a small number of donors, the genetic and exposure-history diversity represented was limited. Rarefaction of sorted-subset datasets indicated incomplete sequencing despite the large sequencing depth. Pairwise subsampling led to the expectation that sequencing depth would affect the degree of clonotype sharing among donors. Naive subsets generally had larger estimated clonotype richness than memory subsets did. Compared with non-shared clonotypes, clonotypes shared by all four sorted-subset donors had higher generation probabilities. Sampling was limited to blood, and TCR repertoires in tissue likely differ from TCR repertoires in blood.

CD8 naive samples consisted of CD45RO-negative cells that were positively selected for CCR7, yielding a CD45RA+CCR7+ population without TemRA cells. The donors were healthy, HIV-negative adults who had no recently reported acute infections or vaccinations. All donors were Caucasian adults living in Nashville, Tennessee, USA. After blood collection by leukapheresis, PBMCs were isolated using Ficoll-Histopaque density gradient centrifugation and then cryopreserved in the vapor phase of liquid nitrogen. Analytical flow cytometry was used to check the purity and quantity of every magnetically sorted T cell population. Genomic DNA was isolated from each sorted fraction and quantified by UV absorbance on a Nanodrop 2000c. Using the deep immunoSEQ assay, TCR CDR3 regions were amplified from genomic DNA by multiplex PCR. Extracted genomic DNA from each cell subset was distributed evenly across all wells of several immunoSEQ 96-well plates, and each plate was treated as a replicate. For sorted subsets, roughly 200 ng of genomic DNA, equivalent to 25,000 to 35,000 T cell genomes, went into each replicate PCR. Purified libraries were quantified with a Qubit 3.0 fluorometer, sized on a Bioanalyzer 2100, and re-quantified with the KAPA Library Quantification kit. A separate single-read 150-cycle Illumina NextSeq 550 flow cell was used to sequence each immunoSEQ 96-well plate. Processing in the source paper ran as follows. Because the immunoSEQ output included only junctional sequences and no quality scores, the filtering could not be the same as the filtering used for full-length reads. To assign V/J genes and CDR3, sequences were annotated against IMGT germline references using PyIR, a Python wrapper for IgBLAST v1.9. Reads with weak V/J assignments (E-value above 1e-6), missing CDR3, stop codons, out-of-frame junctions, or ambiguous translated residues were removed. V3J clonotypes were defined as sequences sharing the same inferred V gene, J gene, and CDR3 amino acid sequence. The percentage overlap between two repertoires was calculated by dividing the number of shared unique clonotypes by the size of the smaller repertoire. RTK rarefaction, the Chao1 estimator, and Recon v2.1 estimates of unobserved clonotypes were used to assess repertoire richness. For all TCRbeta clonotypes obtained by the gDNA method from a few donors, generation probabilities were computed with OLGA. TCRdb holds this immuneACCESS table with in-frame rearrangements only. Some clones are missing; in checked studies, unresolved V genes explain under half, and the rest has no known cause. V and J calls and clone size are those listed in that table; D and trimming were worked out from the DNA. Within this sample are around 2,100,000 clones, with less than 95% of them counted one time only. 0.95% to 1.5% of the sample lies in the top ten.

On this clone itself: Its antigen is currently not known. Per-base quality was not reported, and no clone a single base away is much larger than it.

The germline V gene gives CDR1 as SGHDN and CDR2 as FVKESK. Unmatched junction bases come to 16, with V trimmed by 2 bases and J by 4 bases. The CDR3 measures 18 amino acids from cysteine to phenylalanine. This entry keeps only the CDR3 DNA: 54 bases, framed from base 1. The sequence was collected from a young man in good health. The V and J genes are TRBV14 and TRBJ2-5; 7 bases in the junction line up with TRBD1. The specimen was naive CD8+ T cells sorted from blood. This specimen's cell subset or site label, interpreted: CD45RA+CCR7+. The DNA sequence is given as TGTGCCAGCAGCCAAAAACGTTTAGGGGGCGAGTCGAGAGAGACCCAGTACTTC. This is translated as CASSQKRLGGESRETQYF.